The 10 T cell receptor beta chains given below trace back to one sample, sequenced in a study of blood T cell repertoires in COVID-19. TCRdb keeps only in-frame clones here, not all; method: immunoSEQ multiplex PCR. The sample contains 200,000 to 300,000 clones, 70% to 90% of which appear only once. Sequenced sample: PBMCs or T cells enriched from blood (not recorded which). The source of these receptors is a woman aged 35 to 49 with acute COVID-19.

The chain recombines TRBV30 with TRBJ1-3; 8 bases match TRBD1. Losses at the gene ends were 7 bases for V and 0 bases for J; bases not matched to a gene: 8. Germline V lookup: CDR1 GTSNPN, CDR2 SVGIG (reference sequence). CDR3 length: 15 residues. The CDR3 DNA is TGTGCCTACCTTGACAGGGGAGTCTCTGGAAACACCATATATTTT. This gives the protein CAYLDRGVSGNTIYF.

V usage is TRBV7-6 and J usage is TRBJ2-3, with 10 bases aligning to TRBD2. CDR1 and CDR2 (germline): SGHVS, FNYEAQ. Trimming took 5 bases from V and 2 from J; bases not matched to a gene: 7. The CDR3 is made up of 16 amino acids. The CDR3 spells CASSGLGTSDTDTQYF. The CDR3 DNA reads as TGTGCCAGCAGCGGGCTCGGGACTAGCGACACAGATACGCAGTATTTT.

The chain joins TRBV7-3 to TRBJ2-2, with D unresolved. V lost 1 base, J lost 3 bases, and 6 bases lay in between. CDR1 and CDR2 from the germline V gene are SGHTA and FQGTGA. The CDR3 has 14 residues. The CDR3 here is CASSLNRYTGELFF. As DNA, the CDR3 is TGTGCCAGCAGCTTAAATCGTTACACCGGGGAGCTGTTTTTT.

This clone was seen only once. The chain couples TRBV15 to TRBJ2-1, with 12 bases identical to TRBD2. The CDR3 totals 17 residues. The germline V gene has CDR1 LNHNV and CDR2 YYDKDF (reference sequence). V was pared by 0 bases and J by 8 bases, with 8 bases of the junction left unmatched. CDR3 in amino acids: CATSREGLAGGSHEQFF. Here the CDR3 DNA reads TGTGCCACCAGCAGAGAGGGTCTAGCGGGAGGGTCCCATGAGCAGTTCTTC.

The rearrangement uses TRBV24-1 and TRBJ1-1; D not certain. CDR3 length: 14 residues. Germline CDR1 reads KGHDR; CDR2 reads SFDVKD. Trimming took 3 bases from V and 5 from J, leaving 12 bases between them. The CDR3 nucleotides are TGTGCCACCAGTGATGGGCCACGCGGGACTGAAGCTTTCTTT. Translation gives CATSDGPRGTEAFF.

V is TRBV5-1 and J is TRBJ2-1, with 11 bases fitting TRBD2. From germline, CDR1 is SGHRS and CDR2 YFSETQ. Trimming cost V 5 bases and J 8 bases; bases outside gene matches: 9. The CDR3 is made up of 15 amino acids. The CDR3 here is CASRPGTSGIYEQFF. The CDR3 DNA reads as TGCGCCAGCAGACCCGGGACTAGCGGAATCTATGAGCAGTTCTTC.

The genes are TRBV15 and TRBJ2-7; the D gene is possibly TRBD2 (5 bases). Per germline, CDR1 LNHNV and CDR2 YYDKDF (reference sequence). The CDR3 contains 16 residues. V was trimmed by 0 bases and J by 0 bases, leaving 12 bases between them. CDR3 in DNA: TGTGCCACCAGCAGAGATCGCAGCGGAAGCTCCTACGAGCAGTACTTC. As protein: CATSRDRSGSSYEQYF.

The V gene is TRBV7-6, the J gene TRBJ1-4; D might be TRBD1 (5 bases). The CDR3 is made up of 16 amino acids. V was cut by 4 bases and J by 5 bases, with 17 bases left in between. The germline CDR1 and CDR2 sequences are SGHVS and FNYEAQ. CDR3 DNA: TGTGCCAGCAGCTCATTGGCAGCTGGGGGGAATGAAAAACTGTTTTTT. Translation gives CASSSLAAGGNEKLFF.

The chain links TRBV7-9 to TRBJ2-5; a weak D match, TRBD1 (6 bases). The CDR3 is made up of 13 amino acids. Trimming stripped 5 bases from V and 2 bases from J, with 9 bases between. The germline CDR1 and CDR2 sequences are SEHNR and FQNEAQ (reference sequence). This CDR3 is CASSPGVQETQYF. In nucleotides, the CDR3 is TGTGCCAGCAGCCCAGGGGTGCAAGAGACCCAGTACTTC.

This rearrangement joins TRBV13 to TRBJ1-5; D not certain. Germline lookup yields CDR1 PRHDT and CDR2 FYEKMQ (reference sequence). The CDR3 contains 15 residues. Trimming stripped 5 bases from V and 0 bases from J, with 11 bases between. Here the CDR3 reads CASSTWQDSNQPQHF. CDR3 coding DNA: TGTGCCAGCAGCACCTGGCAGGATAGCAATCAGCCCCAGCATTTT. The full variable domain, with the rest looked up from reference TRBV13 and TRBJ1-5, is AAGVIQSPRHLIKEKRETATLKCYPIPRHDTVYWYQQGPGQDPQFLISFYEKMQSDKGSIPDRFSAQQFSDYHSELNMSSLELGDSALYFCASSTWQDSNQPQHFGDGTRLSIL.